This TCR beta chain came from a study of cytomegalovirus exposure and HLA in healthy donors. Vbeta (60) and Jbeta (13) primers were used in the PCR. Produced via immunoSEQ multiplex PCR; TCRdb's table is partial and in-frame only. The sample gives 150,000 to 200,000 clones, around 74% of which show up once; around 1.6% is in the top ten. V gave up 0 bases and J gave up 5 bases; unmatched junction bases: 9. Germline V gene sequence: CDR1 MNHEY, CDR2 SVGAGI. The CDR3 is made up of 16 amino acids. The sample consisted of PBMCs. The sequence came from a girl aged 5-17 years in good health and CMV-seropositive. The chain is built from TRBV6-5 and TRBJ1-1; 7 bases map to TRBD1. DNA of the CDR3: TGTGCCAGCAGTTACTCATACAGGGGTAGCGAGACTGAAGCTTTCTTT. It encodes CASSYSYRGSETEAFF.